The 8 T cell receptor beta chains below come from one sample, sequenced in a study of blood T cell repertoires in COVID-19. Data came from immunoSEQ multiplex PCR; TCRdb stores just in-frame clones and leaves some out. The table includes about 200,000 clones, roughly 83% detected once. What was sequenced was PBMCs or T cells enriched from blood (not recorded which). The source is a man between 35 and 55 years old with acute COVID-19.

V usage is TRBV10-2 and J usage is TRBJ2-7; possibly TRBD1 for D (6 bases). V lost 4 bases and J lost 12, with 25 bases in between. The CDR3 contains 15 residues. Germline V gene lookup returns CDR1 WSHSY and CDR2 SAAADI. CDR3 residues: CASSVLDSPTRGWYF. The CDR3 DNA is TGCGCCAGCAGTGTCTTGGACAGCCCCACGAGGGGCTGGTACTTC.

This rearrangement joins TRBV6-5 to TRBJ2-5; D might be TRBD2 (5 bases). Trimming took 3 bases from V and 5 from J, leaving 13 bases between them. Germline CDR1 is MNHEY and CDR2 is SVGAGI. The CDR3 loop spans 14 amino acids. CDR3 coding DNA: TGTGCCAGCAGTTATGTGGCGGGCCGGGAGACCCAGTACTTC. Its protein is CASSYVAGRETQYF.

The rearrangement joins TRBV18 to TRBJ2-3, with TRBD2 as a possible D gene (5 bases). The CDR3 loop spans 15 amino acids. Between the trimmed V and J ends, which lost 0 bases and 2 bases, there was a span of 9 bases. The germline V gene has CDR1 KGHSH and CDR2 LQKENI. In nucleotides, the CDR3 is TGTGCCAGCTCACCACCGGGAGCGAACACAGATACGCAGTATTTT. This gives the protein CASSPPGANTDTQYF.

The J gene is TRBJ2-5, the V gene TRBV5-5; 11 bases align to TRBD1. CDR1 and CDR2 (germline): SGHKS, YYEKEE (reference sequence). This CDR3 comprises 16 residues. V gave up 3 bases and J gave up 4 bases; unmatched junction bases: 8. CDR3 in DNA: TGTGCCAGCAGCTCCCCCGGGGACAGGGGGTTAGAGACCCAGTACTTC. Translating it yields CASSSPGDRGLETQYF.

The chain employs TRBV24-1 and TRBJ2-5; no firm D call. The CDR3 covers 16 residues. Germline V lookup: CDR1 KGHDR, CDR2 SFDVKD. Deletions cut 3 bases from V and 2 bases from J, with 15 bases between. The CDR3 region has the DNA TGTGCCACCAGTGATCAAGTGGGCAGAAGACAAGAGACCCAGTACTTC. Translating it yields CATSDQVGRRQETQYF.

This CDR3 is CASSGDWNYGYTF. The CDR3 nucleotides read TGTGCCAGCAGTGGGGACTGGAACTATGGCTACACCTTC. The chain recombines TRBV12-3 or TRBV12-4 with TRBJ1-2; possible D gene TRBD1, 5 bases. The CDR3 is made up of 13 amino acids. Trimming took off 5 bases at V and 2 bases at J, with 9 bases between the two ends.

This clone was seen only a few times. The V and J genes are TRBV4-3 and TRBJ1-2; 7 positions match TRBD1. Germline trimming cut 0 bases from V and 7 bases from J; bases unmatched to any gene: 11. CDR3 length: 16 residues. Germline-derived CDR1 and CDR2 are LGHNA and YSLEER. The CDR3 bases are TGCGCCAGCAGCCAAGATTCGGGGCGCGGACAGGTTGGCTACACCTTC. This translates into CASSQDSGRGQVGYTF.

The V gene is TRBV29-1, the J gene TRBJ2-5; D is possibly TRBD2 (6 bases). CDR3 length equals 15 residues. The germline V gene encodes CDR1 SQVTM and CDR2 ANQGSEA. Deletions cut 4 bases from V and 0 bases from J, with 15 bases between. Here the CDR3 reads CSVGMGGTYQETQYF. The DNA for the CDR3 is TGCAGCGTTGGTATGGGAGGAACGTACCAAGAGACCCAGTACTTC.